The table lists the clone carrying this TCR beta chain with a few counts. Its antigen remains unknown. This sample was included in a study of T cell repertoires in cytomegalovirus infection. Germline CDR1 is LNHDA and CDR2 is SQIVND (reference sequence). CDR3 length: 12 residues. With 11 bases removed from V and 3 bases from J, the gap between germline ends came to 11 bases. A single record per CDR3 protein comes from TCRdb applying MiXCR to the reads. The sample records roughly 120,000 distinct CDR3 sequences, 10% being singletons. Notes on the study in general: Public TCR beta family frequency separated CMV-and-HLA carriers, including in an independent cohort.

Material: PBMCs, sequenced either directly or after in vitro stimulation (not recorded which). This TCR was recovered from a human donor in good health (CMV status not recorded). Some clones in this sample may be carry-over from other donors' samples. The J gene is TRBJ1-5, the V gene TRBV19; D unclear. Written as DNA, the CDR3 is TGTGCCGCCTCCAGCCCCAATCAGCCCCAGCATTTT. This sequence encodes CAASSPNQPQHF.